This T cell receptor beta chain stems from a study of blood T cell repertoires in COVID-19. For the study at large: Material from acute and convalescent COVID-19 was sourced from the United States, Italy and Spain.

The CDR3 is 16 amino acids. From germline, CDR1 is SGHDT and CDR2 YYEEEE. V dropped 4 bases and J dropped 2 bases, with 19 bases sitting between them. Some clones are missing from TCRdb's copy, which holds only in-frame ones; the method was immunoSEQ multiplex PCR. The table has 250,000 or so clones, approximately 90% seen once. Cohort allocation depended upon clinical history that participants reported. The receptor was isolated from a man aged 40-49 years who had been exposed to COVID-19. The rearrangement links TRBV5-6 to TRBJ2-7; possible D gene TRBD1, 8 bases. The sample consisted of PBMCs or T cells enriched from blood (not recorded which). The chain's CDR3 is CASSQGGDRWTYEQYF. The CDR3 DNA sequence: TGTGCCAGCAGCCAGGGGGGGGACAGGTGGACCTACGAGCAGTACTTC.